Described below is a single TCR beta chain sequence and its context. Germline CDR1 MNHEY, CDR2 SVGAGI. The ends were cut back, 8 bases at V and 0 bases at J, with 14 bases in the middle. The CDR3 spans 15 residues. Using immunoSEQ multiplex PCR, the repertoire was profiled, and TCRdb retains in-frame clones only, with some absent. This table holds about 150,000 clones, approximately 90% found once. This record comes from a study of T cell responses to AZD1222 COVID-19 vaccine. The origin of this receptor is an adult in good health. This rearrangement joins TRBV6-5 to TRBJ1-5; D possibly corresponds to TRBD1 (5 bases). The sequenced sample was peripheral blood, obtained on day 0 of AZD1222 vaccination. The chain's CDR3 is CASAPGQYSNQPQHF. In DNA, the CDR3 is TGTGCCAGCGCCCCGGGGCAGTATAGCAATCAGCCCCAGCATTTT.